Listed here are 18 T cell receptor beta chains from one sample, sequenced in a study of T-cell memory formation after mild COVID-19. TCRdb called the 5' RACE reads again in MiXCR, with one record for every CDR3 protein. The sample carries over 350,000 distinct CDR3 sequences, approximately 25% recorded once. Sequenced sample: PBMCs or a T cell subset sorted from them (not recorded which). The receptors come from an adult woman who had mild COVID-19 (a few samples of this study predate the infection). Cell type and time point are not known.

This clonotype was counted a few times. V gene TRBV12-3 or TRBV12-4 combines with J gene TRBJ1-2; D might be TRBD1 (5 bases). V lost 6 bases and J lost 6, with 14 bases in between. This CDR3 is 13 amino acids long. Written as DNA, the CDR3 is TGTGCCAGCAGCCTGTGGGGGGGAGATGGCTACACCTTC. Amino acids: CASSLWGGDGYTF.

This clonotype has only a few counts. This chain connects TRBV24-1 to TRBJ2-1; 12 bases agree with TRBD2. V was pared by 1 base and J by 12 bases, with 9 bases of the junction left unmatched. The CDR3 sequence is 16 residues long. Germline-derived CDR1 and CDR2 are KGHDR and SFDVKD. The CDR3, as DNA: TGTGCCACCAGTGATTTTAGGCTAGCGGGAGGGCTTCGGCAGTTCTTC. Its protein is CATSDFRLAGGLRQFF.

This clonotype has only a few counts. The CDR3 DNA follows: TGTGCCAGCAGGCGGGCAGCTAACTTCTTGGGCAATCAGCCCCAGCATTTT. Its protein is CASRRAANFLGNQPQHF. This chain uses TRBV6-5 with TRBJ1-5, with D uncertain. Per the germline V gene, CDR1 is MNHEY and CDR2 is SVGAGI. This CDR3 is built from 17 residues. The V end was cut by 6 bases, the J end by 2 bases, with 20 bases between.

This clonotype turned up a few times. At one end, the junction sequence differs from germline, possibly due to a read error. The chain has TRBV20-1 and TRBJ2-1, with 8 nucleotides matching TRBD2. The germline V gene encodes CDR1 DFQATT and CDR2 SNEGSKA (reference sequence). This CDR3 has 14 residues. CDR3 nucleotide sequence: TGCAGTGCCCCTCACATAGCGGGAAACAATGAGCTGTTCTTC. Residues: CSAPHIAGNNELFF.

The chain combines TRBV10-3 with TRBJ2-1; 8 bases align to TRBD2. This CDR3 spans 14 amino acids. Trimming cost V 3 bases and J 7 bases; bases outside gene matches: 5. CDR1 is ENHRY and CDR2 is SYGVKD in the germline V gene. CDR3 loop: CAISETGGRNEQFF. CDR3 bases: TGTGCCATCAGTGAAACGGGGGGGAGGAATGAGCAGTTCTTC.

The chain couples TRBV20-1 to TRBJ1-1; possible D gene TRBD1, 5 bases. V lost 3 bases and J 1 base, leaving 18 bases between the germline ends. The CDR3 covers 16 residues. From germline, CDR1 is DFQATT and CDR2 SNEGSKA (reference sequence). CDR3 sequence: CSARNPDSPGNTEAFF. DNA for the CDR3: TGCAGTGCTAGGAATCCCGACAGCCCCGGGAACACTGAAGCTTTCTTT.

The rearrangement uses TRBV20-1 and TRBJ2-1; 9 bases line up with TRBD2. The CDR3 extends over 12 amino acids. From germline, CDR1 is DFQATT and CDR2 SNEGSKA (reference sequence). Trimming cost V 6 bases and J 7 bases; bases outside gene matches: 4. The CDR3 protein is CSAAGGPNEQFF. CDR3 sequence (DNA): TGCAGTGCGGCGGGAGGGCCAAATGAGCAGTTCTTC.

The chain joins TRBV24-1 to TRBJ2-3; 9 nucleotides agree with TRBD2. Germline V gene data show CDR1 as KGHDR and CDR2 as SFDVKD. The J segment lost 2 bases and the V segment lost 4 bases, leaving 3 bases of the junction unmatched. There are 15 residues in the CDR3. In DNA, the CDR3 is TGTGCCACCAGTGAATCTAGCGGGATCACAGATACGCAGTATTTT. Its protein product is CATSESSGITDTQYF.

Only a few counts were recorded for this clonotype. The J gene is TRBJ1-1, the V gene TRBV11-2; TRBD1 is a possible D gene (6 bases). V dropped 3 bases and J dropped 2 bases, with 13 bases sitting between them. The CDR3 has 15 residues. Germline CDR1 SGHAT, CDR2 FQNNGV. The CDR3 DNA reads TGTGCCAGCAGCTTGGGGGGCCACCCAAACACTGAAGCTTTCTTT. This sequence encodes CASSLGGHPNTEAFF.

This clonotype was counted only a few times. This chain uses TRBV12-3 or TRBV12-4 with TRBJ2-1; D assignment may be TRBD1 or TRBD2 (5 bases each). The CDR3 covers 15 residues. Trimming shortened V by 3 bases and J by 7 bases, and 16 bases separated the two germline ends. The CDR3 DNA reads as TGTGCCAGCAGTTTCCGTCTAGAGGGGAAGAATGAGCAGTTCTTC. It encodes CASSFRLEGKNEQFF.

This chain connects TRBV7-6 to TRBJ1-2, with 7 bases identical to TRBD1. From germline, CDR1 is SGHVS and CDR2 FNYEAQ. With V trimmed by 0 bases and J by 5 bases, 6 bases remained unmatched. The CDR3 runs 15 residues. The CDR3 sequence is CASSLAYGTAYGYTF. The DNA of the CDR3 is TGTGCCAGCAGCTTAGCGTACGGGACAGCATATGGCTACACCTTC.

This chain uses TRBV3-1 with TRBJ1-1, with TRBD1 as a possible D gene (6 bases). With 4 bases removed from V and 0 bases from J, the gap between germline ends came to 12 bases. The length of the CDR3 is 15 residues. Germline CDR1 is LGHDT and CDR2 is YNNKEL (reference sequence). The CDR3 sequence: CASSRPGEMNTEAFF. The CDR3 DNA reads TGTGCCAGCAGCCGACCAGGGGAAATGAACACTGAAGCTTTCTTT.

The chain couples TRBV19 to TRBJ1-1, with 8 bases fitting TRBD1. Germline CDR1 reads LNHDA; CDR2 reads SQIVND (reference sequence). J was trimmed by 0 bases and V by 3 bases; bases with no gene match: 9. CDR3 length: 17 amino acids. DNA of the CDR3: TGTGCCAGTAGTATCGGACAGGGTTCCTTTGTGAACACTGAAGCTTTCTTT. It codes for CASSIGQGSFVNTEAFF.

This sequence joins TRBV7-9 and TRBJ1-2; 7 positions match TRBD1. Trimming took 7 bases from V and 4 from J; bases not matched to a gene: 12. Looked up from germline, CDR1 is SEHNR and CDR2 is FQNEAQ (reference sequence). The CDR3 contains 15 residues. The CDR3 bases are TGTGCCAGCAACATAGAGGGGGCGGAGGTCTATGGCTACACCTTC. This encodes CASNIEGAEVYGYTF.

This clonotype turned up a few times. The J gene is TRBJ1-1, the V gene TRBV4-2, with 9 bases identical to TRBD1. The junction had 6 bases not matched to a gene; V was cut back by 3 bases and J by 4 bases. The CDR3 contains 15 residues. Germline V lookup: CDR1 LGHNA, CDR2 YNFKEQ. The CDR3: CASSHGDREGTEAFF. The CDR3 DNA follows: TGTGCCAGCAGCCACGGGGACAGGGAGGGCACTGAAGCTTTCTTT.

This clonotype was recorded a few times. The rearrangement links TRBV20-1 to TRBJ2-7; a weak D match, TRBD2 (6 bases). Germline V gene data show CDR1 as DFQATT and CDR2 as SNEGSKA (reference sequence). This CDR3 is built from 14 residues. The V end was cut by 3 bases, the J end by 4 bases, with 16 bases between. CDR3 loop: CSARSGLGGYEQYF. Written as DNA, the CDR3 is TGCAGTGCTAGGAGTGGGCTAGGAGGGTACGAGCAGTACTTC.

This clonotype has only one observation. In nucleotides, the CDR3 is TGTGCCAGCAGCCAAGGGTTGCGCTACGAGCAGTACTTC. Its translation: CASSQGLRYEQYF. The chain couples TRBV27 to TRBJ2-7; the D is unclear. The germline V gene encodes CDR1 MNHEY and CDR2 SMNVEV (reference sequence). This CDR3 is 13 amino acids long. Deletions cut 6 bases from V and 3 bases from J, with 12 bases between.

The chain uses TRBV5-1 and TRBJ1-4, with no clear D. The CDR3 consists of 12 residues. V lost 6 bases, J lost 11 bases, and 14 bases lay in between. Germline loops: CDR1 SGHRS, CDR2 YFSETQ. CDR3: CASTPPCFKLFF. CDR3 coding DNA: TGCGCCAGCACCCCACCCTGCTTTAAACTGTTTTTT.